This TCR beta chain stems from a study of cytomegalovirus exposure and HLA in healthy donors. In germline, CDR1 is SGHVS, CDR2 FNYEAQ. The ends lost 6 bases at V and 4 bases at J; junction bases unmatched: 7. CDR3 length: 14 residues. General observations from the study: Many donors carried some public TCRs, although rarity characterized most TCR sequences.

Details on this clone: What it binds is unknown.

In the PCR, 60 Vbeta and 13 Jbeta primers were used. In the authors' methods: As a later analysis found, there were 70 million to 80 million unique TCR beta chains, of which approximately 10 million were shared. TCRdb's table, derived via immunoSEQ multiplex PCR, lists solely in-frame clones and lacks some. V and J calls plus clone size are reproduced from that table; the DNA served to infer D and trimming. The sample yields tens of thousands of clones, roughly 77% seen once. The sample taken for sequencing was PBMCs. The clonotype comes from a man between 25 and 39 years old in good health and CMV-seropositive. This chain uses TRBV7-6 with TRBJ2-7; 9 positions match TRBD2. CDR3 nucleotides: TGTGCCAGCAGTTCTGCGGGGGGGCGGTACGAGCAGTACTTC. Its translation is CASSSAGGRYEQYF.